The clone carrying this TCR beta chain came up a few times. Its target is not known. About 480 ng RNA was reverse transcribed with alpha and beta constant-region primers. Alpha and beta chain libraries were made separately by chain-specific third strand synthesis with multiplexing indices. The library got P5 and P7 elements plus a second index, then an approximately 23-cycle PCR. MiXCR, applied by TCRdb to the 5' RACE reads, yields one record per CDR3 protein. The sample gives 10,000 to 15,000 distinct CDR3 sequences, approximately 10% of which show up once; about 6% is in the top ten. All unsorted peripheral T cells were captured because whole blood was used without fractionation. The data originate from a study of HIV-infected patients and healthy controls. The CDR3 is 15 amino acids. Trimming took off 6 bases at V and 6 bases at J, with 18 bases between the two ends. Germline CDR1 and CDR2: SGHAT and FQNNGV.

General study points: A major limitation was that merely sixteen HIV-infected individuals were processed.

This rearrangement joins TRBV11-2 to TRBJ2-1; D may be TRBD1 (5 bases). This TCR derives from an adult in good health. Material: blood. DNA of the CDR3: TGTGCCAGCAGAAGTACGAGACAGAAGGGCAATGAGCAGTTCTTC. It translates to CASRSTRQKGNEQFF.